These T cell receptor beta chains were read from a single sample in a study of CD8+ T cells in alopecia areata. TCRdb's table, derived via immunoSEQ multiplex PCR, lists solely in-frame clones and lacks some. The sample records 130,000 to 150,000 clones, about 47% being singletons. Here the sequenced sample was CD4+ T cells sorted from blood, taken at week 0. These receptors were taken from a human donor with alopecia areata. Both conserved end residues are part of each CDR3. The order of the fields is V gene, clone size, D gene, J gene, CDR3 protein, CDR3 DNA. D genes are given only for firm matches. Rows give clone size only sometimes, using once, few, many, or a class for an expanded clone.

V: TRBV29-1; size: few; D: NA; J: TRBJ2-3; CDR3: CSVEGVGASTDTQYF; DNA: TGCAGCGTTGAAGGGGTTGGGGCCAGCACAGATACGCAGTATTTT
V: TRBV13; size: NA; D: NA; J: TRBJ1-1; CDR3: CASSYGTTPPDEAFF; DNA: TGTGCCAGCAGCTACGGGACAACTCCGCCGGATGAAGCTTTCTTT
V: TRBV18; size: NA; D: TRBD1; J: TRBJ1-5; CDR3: CASSQLGQGEQPQHF; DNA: TGTGCCAGCTCACAACTCGGACAGGGCGAACAGCCCCAGCATTTT
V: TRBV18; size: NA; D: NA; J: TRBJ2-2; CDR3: CASSTRLAANTGELFF; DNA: TGTGCCAGCTCAACCCGACTGGCGGCGAACACCGGGGAGCTGTTTTTT
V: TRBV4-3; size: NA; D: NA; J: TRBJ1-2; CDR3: CASSQVRDNYGYTF; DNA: TGCGCCAGCAGCCAAGTTCGGGATAACTATGGCTACACCTTC
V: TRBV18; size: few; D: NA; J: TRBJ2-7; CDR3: CASSPIGESSYEQYF; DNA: TGTGCCAGCTCGCCGATTGGGGAGAGCTCCTACGAGCAGTACTTC
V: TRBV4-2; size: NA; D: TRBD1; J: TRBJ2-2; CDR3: CASTSDRVNTGELFF; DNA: TGTGCCAGCACCTCGGACAGGGTAAACACCGGGGAGCTGTTTTTT
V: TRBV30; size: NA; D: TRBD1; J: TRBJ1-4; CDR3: CAWSRGGTGTEKLFF; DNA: TGTGCCTGGAGCAGGGGGGGGACAGGTACAGAAAAACTGTTTTTT
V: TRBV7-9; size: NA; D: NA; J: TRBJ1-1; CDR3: CASSLTRADTEAFF; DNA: TGTGCCAGCAGCTTGACAAGGGCGGACACTGAAGCTTTCTTT
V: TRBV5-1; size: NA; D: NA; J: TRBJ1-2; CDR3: CASSRIQGGDYGYTF; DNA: TGCGCCAGCAGCAGGATTCAGGGAGGAGACTATGGCTACACCTTC
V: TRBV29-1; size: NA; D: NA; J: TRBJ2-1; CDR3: CSVARVNEQFF; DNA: TGCAGCGTTGCACGGGTCAATGAGCAGTTCTTC
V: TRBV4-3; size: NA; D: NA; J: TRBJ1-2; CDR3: CASSQDALNYGYTF; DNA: TGCGCCAGCAGCCAAGATGCCCTTAACTATGGCTACACCTTC
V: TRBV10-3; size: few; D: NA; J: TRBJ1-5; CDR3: CARGNQPQHF; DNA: TGTGCCAGGGGTAATCAGCCCCAGCATTTT
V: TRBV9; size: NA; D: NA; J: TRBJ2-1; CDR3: CASSPNPGSTYNEQFF; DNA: TGTGCCAGCAGCCCTAACCCGGGGTCGACGTACAATGAGCAGTTCTTC
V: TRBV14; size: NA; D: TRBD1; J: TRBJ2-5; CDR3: CASSQRTGGKETQYF; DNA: TGTGCCAGCAGCCAACGGACAGGGGGGAAAGAGACCCAGTACTTC
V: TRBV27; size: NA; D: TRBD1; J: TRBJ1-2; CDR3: CASSPWTGKRDYGYTF; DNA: TGTGCCAGCAGTCCTTGGACAGGGAAGCGGGACTATGGCTACACCTTC
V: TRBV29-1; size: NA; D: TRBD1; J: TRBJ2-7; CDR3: CSVGTGAEQYF; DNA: TGCAGCGTTGGGACAGGGGCCGAGCAGTACTTC
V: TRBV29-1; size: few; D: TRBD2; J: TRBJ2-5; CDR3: CSVKGLAAQGTQYF; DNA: TGCAGCGTGAAGGGGCTAGCGGCGCAGGGGACCCAGTACTTC
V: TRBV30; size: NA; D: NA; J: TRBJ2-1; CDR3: CAWSESGRQFF; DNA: TGTGCCTGGAGTGAAAGCGGAAGGCAGTTCTTC
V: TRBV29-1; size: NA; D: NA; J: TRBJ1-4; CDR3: CSVESAGGYREKLFF; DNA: TGCAGCGTTGAGTCGGCGGGGGGTTATAGAGAAAAACTGTTTTTT
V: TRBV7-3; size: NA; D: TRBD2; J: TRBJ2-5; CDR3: CASSPGAGGSRETQYF; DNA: TGTGCCAGCAGCCCCGGGGCCGGCGGGAGTCGAGAGACCCAGTACTTC
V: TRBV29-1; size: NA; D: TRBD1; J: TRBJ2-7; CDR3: CSVSSGQGTYEQYF; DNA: TGCAGCGTATCCTCGGGACAGGGAACGTACGAGCAGTACTTC
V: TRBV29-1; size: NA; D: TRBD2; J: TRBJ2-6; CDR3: CSVEPGLAGAGANVLTF; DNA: TGCAGCGTTGAGCCGGGACTAGCGGGAGCTGGGGCCAACGTCCTGACTTTC
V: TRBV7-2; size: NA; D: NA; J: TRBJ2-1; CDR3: CASSLKTEQFF; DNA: TGTGCCAGCAGCTTAAAGACAGAGCAGTTCTTC
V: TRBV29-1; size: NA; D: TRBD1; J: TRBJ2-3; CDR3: CSVHVRGRMDTQYF; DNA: TGCAGCGTCCACGTTAGGGGGCGGATGGATACGCAGTATTTT
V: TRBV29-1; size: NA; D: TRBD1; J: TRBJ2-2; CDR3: CSVLTGVNTGELFF; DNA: TGCAGCGTCCTGACAGGGGTGAACACCGGGGAGCTGTTTTTT
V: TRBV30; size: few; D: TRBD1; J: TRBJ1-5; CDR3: CAWRRQGASNQPQHF; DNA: TGTGCCTGGAGGAGACAGGGGGCGAGCAATCAGCCCCAGCATTTT
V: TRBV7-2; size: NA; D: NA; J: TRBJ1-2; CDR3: CASSSGAPNYGYTF; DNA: TGTGCCAGCAGCTCAGGGGCCCCTAACTATGGCTACACCTTC
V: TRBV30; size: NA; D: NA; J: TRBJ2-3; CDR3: CAWRAGSTDTQYF; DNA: TGTGCCTGGAGGGCAGGTAGCACAGATACGCAGTATTTT
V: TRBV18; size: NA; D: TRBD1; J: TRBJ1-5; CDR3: CASSQQGNQPQHF; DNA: TGTGCCAGCTCACAACAGGGGAATCAGCCCCAGCATTTT
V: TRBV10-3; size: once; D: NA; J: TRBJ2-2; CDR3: CAISTGMSNTGELLF; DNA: TGTGCCATCAGCACAGGGATGTCGAACACCGGGGAGCTGCTTTTT
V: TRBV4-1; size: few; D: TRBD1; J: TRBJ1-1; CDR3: CASRLGTANTEAFF; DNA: TGCGCCAGCAGACTTGGGACAGCGAACACTGAAGCTTTCTTT
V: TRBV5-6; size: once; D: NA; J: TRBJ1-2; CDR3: CASSLAANYGYTF; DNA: TGTGCCAGCAGCTTGGCTGCAAACTATGGCTACACCTTC
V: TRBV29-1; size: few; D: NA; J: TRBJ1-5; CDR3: CSVAIGSNQPQHF; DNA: TGCAGCGTCGCAATTGGAAGCAATCAGCCCCAGCATTTT
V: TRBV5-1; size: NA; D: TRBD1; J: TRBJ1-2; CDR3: CASSLQGAGGYTF; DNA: TGCGCCAGCAGCTTACAGGGGGCTGGTGGCTACACCTTC
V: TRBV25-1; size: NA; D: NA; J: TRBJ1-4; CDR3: CASHPNMGEKLFF; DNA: TGTGCCAGCCATCCTAACATGGGGGAAAAACTGTTTTTT
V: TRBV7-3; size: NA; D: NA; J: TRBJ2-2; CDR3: CASSLEFAGELFF; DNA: TGTGCCAGCAGCCTAGAATTCGCCGGGGAGCTGTTTTTT
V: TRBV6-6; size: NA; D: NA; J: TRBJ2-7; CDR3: CASREPPYEQYF; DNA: TGTGCCAGCAGGGAGCCGCCCTACGAGCAGTACTTC
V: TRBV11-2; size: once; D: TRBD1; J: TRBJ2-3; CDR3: CATKDRDRDFDTQYF; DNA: TGTGCCACGAAAGACCGGGACAGGGATTTTGATACGCAGTATTTT
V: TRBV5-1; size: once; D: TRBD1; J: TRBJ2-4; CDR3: CASSLDRGLNIQYF; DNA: TGCGCCAGCAGCTTGGACAGGGGGCTGAACATTCAGTACTTC
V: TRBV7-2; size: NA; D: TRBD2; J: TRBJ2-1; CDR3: CASRLAGGVNEQFF; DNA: TGTGCCAGCAGACTAGCGGGAGGGGTCAATGAGCAGTTCTTC
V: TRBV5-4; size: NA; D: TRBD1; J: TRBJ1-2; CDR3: CASSRDRAYGYTF; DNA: TGTGCCAGCAGCCGGGACAGGGCTTATGGCTACACCTTC
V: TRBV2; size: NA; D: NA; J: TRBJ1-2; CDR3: CASSVGQGEGYTF; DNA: TGTGCCAGCAGTGTGGGCCAGGGCGAAGGCTACACCTTC
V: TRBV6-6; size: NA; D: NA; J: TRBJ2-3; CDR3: CASSYLAGWGTDTQYF; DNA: TGTGCCAGCAGTTACCTGGCGGGTTGGGGCACAGATACGCAGTATTTT
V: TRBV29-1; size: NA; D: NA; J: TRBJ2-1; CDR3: CSVAQGGYNEQFF; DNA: TGCAGCGTTGCGCAGGGAGGTTACAATGAGCAGTTCTTC
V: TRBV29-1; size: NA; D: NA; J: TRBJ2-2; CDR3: CSAKLTGNTGELFF; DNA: TGCAGCGCTAAACTGACAGGGAACACCGGGGAGCTGTTTTTT
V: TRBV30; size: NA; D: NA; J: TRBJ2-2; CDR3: CAWSAGRADTGELFF; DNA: TGTGCCTGGAGTGCCGGAAGGGCGGACACCGGGGAGCTGTTTTTT
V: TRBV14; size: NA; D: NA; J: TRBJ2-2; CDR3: CASSPSFRGELFF; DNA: TGTGCCAGCAGCCCGTCCTTCCGGGGGGAGCTGTTTTTT
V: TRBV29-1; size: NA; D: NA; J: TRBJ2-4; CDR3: CSGRVLGKNIQYF; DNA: TGCAGCGGGAGGGTTCTAGGAAAAAACATTCAGTACTTC
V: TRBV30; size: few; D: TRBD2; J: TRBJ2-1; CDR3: CAWSASGTSGRVQFF; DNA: TGTGCCTGGAGTGCCTCCGGGACTAGCGGGAGGGTGCAGTTCTTC
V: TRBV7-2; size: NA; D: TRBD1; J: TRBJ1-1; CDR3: CASRGQGGTEAFF; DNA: TGTGCCAGCAGGGGCCAGGGGGGCACTGAAGCTTTCTTT
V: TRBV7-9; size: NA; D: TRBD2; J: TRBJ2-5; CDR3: CASAGGADMKTQYF; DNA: TGTGCCAGCGCGGGGGGCGCAGACATGAAGACCCAGTACTTC
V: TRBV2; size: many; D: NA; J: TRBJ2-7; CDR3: CASRALVTSREQYF; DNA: TGTGCCAGCAGGGCACTAGTTACAAGCCGCGAGCAGTACTTC
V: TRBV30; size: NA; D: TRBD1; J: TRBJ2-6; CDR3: CAWSLTGGGGANVLTF; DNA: TGTGCCTGGAGTTTGACAGGGGGCGGTGGGGCCAACGTCCTGACTTTC
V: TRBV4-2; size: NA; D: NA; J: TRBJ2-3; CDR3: CASSQGGQKLLYF; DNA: TGTGCCAGCAGCCAAGGGGGCCAGAAACTTTTATATTTT
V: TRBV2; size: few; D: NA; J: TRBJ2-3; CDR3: CASSWTDTQYF; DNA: TGTGCCAGCAGCTGGACAGATACGCAGTATTTT
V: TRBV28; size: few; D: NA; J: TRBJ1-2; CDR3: CASRPAGNNYGYTF; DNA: TGTGCCAGCAGACCGGCAGGAAATAACTATGGCTACACCTTC
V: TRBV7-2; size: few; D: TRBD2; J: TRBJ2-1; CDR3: CASSLRRMASGYNEQFF; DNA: TGTGCCAGCAGCTTAAGGCGGATGGCTAGCGGCTACAATGAGCAGTTCTTC
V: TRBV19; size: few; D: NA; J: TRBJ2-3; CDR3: CASSIVTFTDTQYF; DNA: TGTGCCAGTAGTATAGTAACCTTCACAGATACGCAGTATTTT
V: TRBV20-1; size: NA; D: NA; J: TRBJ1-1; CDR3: CSAAPGTEAFF; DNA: TGCAGTGCTGCCCCTGGCACTGAAGCTTTCTTT